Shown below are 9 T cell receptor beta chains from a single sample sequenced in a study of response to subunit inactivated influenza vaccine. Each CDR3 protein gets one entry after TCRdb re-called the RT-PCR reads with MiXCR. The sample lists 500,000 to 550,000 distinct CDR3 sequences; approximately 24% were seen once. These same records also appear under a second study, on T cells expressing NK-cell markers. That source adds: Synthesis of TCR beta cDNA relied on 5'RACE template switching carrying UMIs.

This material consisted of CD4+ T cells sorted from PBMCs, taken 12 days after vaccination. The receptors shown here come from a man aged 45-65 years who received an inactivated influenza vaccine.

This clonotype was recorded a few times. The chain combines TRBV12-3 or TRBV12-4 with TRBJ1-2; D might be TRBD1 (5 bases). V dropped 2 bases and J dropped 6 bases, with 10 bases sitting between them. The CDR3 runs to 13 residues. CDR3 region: CASSLIMGDGYTF. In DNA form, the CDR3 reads TGTGCCAGCAGTTTAATCATGGGGGATGGCTACACCTTC.

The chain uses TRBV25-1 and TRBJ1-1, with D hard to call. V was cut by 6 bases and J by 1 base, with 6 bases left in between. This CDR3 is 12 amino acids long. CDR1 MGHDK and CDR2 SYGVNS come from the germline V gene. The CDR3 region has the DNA TGTGCCAGCAGCCAATCGAACACTGAAGCTTTCTTT. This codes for CASSQSNTEAFF.

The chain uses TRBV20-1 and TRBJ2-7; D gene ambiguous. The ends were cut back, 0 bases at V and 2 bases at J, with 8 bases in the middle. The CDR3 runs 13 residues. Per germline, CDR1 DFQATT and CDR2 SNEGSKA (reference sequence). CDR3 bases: TGCAGTGCTAGAGACCCGGGCACCTACGAGCAGTACTTC. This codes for CSARDPGTYEQYF.

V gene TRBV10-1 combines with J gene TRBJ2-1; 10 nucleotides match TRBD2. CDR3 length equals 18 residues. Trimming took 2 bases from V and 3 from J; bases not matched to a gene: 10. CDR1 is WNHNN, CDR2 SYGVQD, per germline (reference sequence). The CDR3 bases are TGCGCCAGCAGTGAGATGGGCACTAGCGGGGACCTCTACAATGAGCAGTTCTTC. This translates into CASSEMGTSGDLYNEQFF.

CDR3 coding DNA: TGTGCCAGCAGCGCCCGGGGGGCACTCACAGATACGCAGTATTTT. Amino acid sequence: CASSARGALTDTQYF. The chain joins TRBV7-8 to TRBJ2-3; possibly TRBD2 for D (7 bases). Trimming removed 5 bases at V and 2 bases at J, with 14 bases between. The V gene's germline CDR1 is SGHVS and CDR2 FQNEAQ. This CDR3 comprises 15 residues.

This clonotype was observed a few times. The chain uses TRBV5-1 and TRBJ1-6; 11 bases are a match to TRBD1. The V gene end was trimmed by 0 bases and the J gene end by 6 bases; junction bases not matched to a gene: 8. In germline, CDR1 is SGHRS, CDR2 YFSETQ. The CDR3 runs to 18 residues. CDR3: CASSLGTGGWTGNSPLHF. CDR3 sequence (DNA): TGCGCCAGCAGCTTGGGGACAGGGGGCTGGACGGGTAATTCACCCCTCCACTTT.

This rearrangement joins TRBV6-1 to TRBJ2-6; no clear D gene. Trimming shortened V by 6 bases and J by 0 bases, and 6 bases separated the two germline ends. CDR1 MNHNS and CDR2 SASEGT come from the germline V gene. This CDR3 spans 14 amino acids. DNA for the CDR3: TGTGCCAGCAGGTTAAGCTCTGGGGCCAACGTCCTGACTTTC. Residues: CASRLSSGANVLTF.

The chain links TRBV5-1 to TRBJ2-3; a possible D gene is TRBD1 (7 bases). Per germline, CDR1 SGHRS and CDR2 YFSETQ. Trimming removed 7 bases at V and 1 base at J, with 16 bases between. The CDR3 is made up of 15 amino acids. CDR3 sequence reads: CASRPGGTGTDTQYF. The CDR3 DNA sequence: TGCGCCAGCCGTCCCGGCGGGACAGGCACAGATACGCAGTATTTT.

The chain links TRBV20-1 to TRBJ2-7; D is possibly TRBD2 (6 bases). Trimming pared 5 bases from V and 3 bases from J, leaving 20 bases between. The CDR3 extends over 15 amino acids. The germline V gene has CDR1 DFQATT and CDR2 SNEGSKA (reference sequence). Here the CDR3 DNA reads TGCAGTGCTGAAGAAATAGCGGCGGCGGACTACGAGCAGTACTTC. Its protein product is CSAEEIAAADYEQYF.